Listed below are T cell receptor beta chains from one sample, sequenced in a study of shared clonotypes between healthy human individuals. The assay was immunoSEQ multiplex PCR, and TCRdb's table has in-frame clones only and misses some. The table lists 400,000 to 600,000 clones, roughly 79% of them singletons. The sequencing input was PBMCs. The receptors derive from a woman in her 40s in good health. Some clones in this sample may be carry-over from other donors' samples. Both conserved end residues are part of each CDR3. Each record gives: clone size, CDR3 length, V gene, J gene, D gene, CDR3 DNA, CDR3 protein. The D gene is left open where the match is weak. A row's size may be missing; if present it is once, few, many or a size class.

clone_size: .; cdr3_length: 16; v_call: TRBV5-1; j_call: TRBJ2-3; d_call: .; cdr3_nt: TGCGCCAGCAGCTTGCGAACAGGGAGTTCCACAGATACGCAGTATTTT; cdr3_aa: CASSLRTGSSTDTQYF
clone_size: .; cdr3_length: 15; v_call: TRBV5-6; j_call: TRBJ2-3; d_call: .; cdr3_nt: TGTGCCAGCAGACAGGCCCACCCCCCAATCGATACGCAGTATTTT; cdr3_aa: CASRQAHPPIDTQYF
clone_size: .; cdr3_length: 14; v_call: TRBV19; j_call: TRBJ2-5; d_call: .; cdr3_nt: TGTGCCAGTAGTCCCACTAGAGGTGGAGAGACCCAGTACTTC; cdr3_aa: CASSPTRGGETQYF
clone_size: .; cdr3_length: 13; v_call: TRBV27; j_call: TRBJ2-3; d_call: TRBD1; cdr3_nt: TGTGCCAGCAGGGGACAGGTCAGGGATACGCAGTATTTT; cdr3_aa: CASRGQVRDTQYF
clone_size: .; cdr3_length: 13; v_call: TRBV29-1; j_call: TRBJ2-3; d_call: TRBD2; cdr3_nt: TGCAGCGTGGGGGGGTCGGAAACAGATACGCAGTATTTT; cdr3_aa: CSVGGSETDTQYF
clone_size: .; cdr3_length: 12; v_call: TRBV28; j_call: TRBJ2-7; d_call: .; cdr3_nt: TGTGCCAGCAGTTCGCAAGACTGGGAGTCGAGCTTC; cdr3_aa: CASSSQDWESSF
clone_size: .; cdr3_length: 16; v_call: TRBV14; j_call: TRBJ2-5; d_call: .; cdr3_nt: TGTGCCAGCAGCCAAGAGAGTGTGGGACCCAAAGAGACCCAGTACTTC; cdr3_aa: CASSQESVGPKETQYF
clone_size: few; cdr3_length: 12; v_call: TRBV10-3; j_call: TRBJ2-7; d_call: .; cdr3_nt: TGTGCCATCTCCCAGGGACCTGGGGAGCAGTACTTC; cdr3_aa: CAISQGPGEQYF
clone_size: many; cdr3_length: 17; v_call: TRBV2; j_call: TRBJ2-3; d_call: TRBD2; cdr3_nt: TGTGCCAGCGCCTTGGGACTAGCGGATTGGGGCACAGATACGCAGTATTTT; cdr3_aa: CASALGLADWGTDTQYF
clone_size: .; cdr3_length: 14; v_call: TRBV18; j_call: TRBJ2-7; d_call: .; cdr3_nt: TGTGCCAGCTCACTCCTGCCCGAGACCTACGAGCAGTACTTC; cdr3_aa: CASSLLPETYEQYF
clone_size: .; cdr3_length: 17; v_call: TRBV19; j_call: TRBJ2-1; d_call: TRBD1; cdr3_nt: TGTGCCAGTAGTAGCCCCCCCGGACAGGGGGCGCGAAATGAGCAGTTCTTC; cdr3_aa: CASSSPPGQGARNEQFF
clone_size: .; cdr3_length: 15; v_call: TRBV6-5; j_call: TRBJ2-3; d_call: TRBD2; cdr3_nt: TGTGCCAGCAGTTACCTAGCGGGGATCACAGATACGCAGTATTTT; cdr3_aa: CASSYLAGITDTQYF
clone_size: .; cdr3_length: 14; v_call: TRBV18; j_call: TRBJ2-5; d_call: .; cdr3_nt: TGTGCCAGCTCACCAGTGGGGGATTCGGAGACCCAGTACTTC; cdr3_aa: CASSPVGDSETQYF
clone_size: .; cdr3_length: 15; v_call: TRBV6-1; j_call: TRBJ1-1; d_call: TRBD1; cdr3_nt: TGTGCCAGCAGCTCAGGGACAGTTGAGAACACTGAAGCTTTCTTT; cdr3_aa: CASSSGTVENTEAFF
clone_size: .; cdr3_length: 14; v_call: TRBV5-5; j_call: TRBJ1-1; d_call: .; cdr3_nt: TGTGCCAGCAGCACCGAAGGGGGTAACACTGAAGCTTTCTTT; cdr3_aa: CASSTEGGNTEAFF
clone_size: .; cdr3_length: 16; v_call: TRBV6-4; j_call: TRBJ2-6; d_call: .; cdr3_nt: TGTGCCAGCAGTGTAGACAGCTTCTCTGGGGCCAACGTCCTGACTTTC; cdr3_aa: CASSVDSFSGANVLTF
clone_size: .; cdr3_length: 18; v_call: TRBV13; j_call: TRBJ2-4; d_call: TRBD2; cdr3_nt: TGTGCCAGCAGCCCCCCCCCTCTAGCGGGCGAGGTCAAAAACATTCAGTACTTC; cdr3_aa: CASSPPPLAGEVKNIQYF
clone_size: few; cdr3_length: 15; v_call: TRBV28; j_call: TRBJ1-5; d_call: .; cdr3_nt: TGTGCCAGCAGACCCAGCGGGGGGGGCAATCAGCCCCAGCATTTT; cdr3_aa: CASRPSGGGNQPQHF
clone_size: .; cdr3_length: 18; v_call: TRBV7-8; j_call: TRBJ2-2; d_call: .; cdr3_nt: TGTGCCAGCCCCCCGGGCCGAACTAGTATGGCGAGCACCGGGGAGCTGTTTTTT; cdr3_aa: CASPPGRTSMASTGELFF
clone_size: .; cdr3_length: 12; v_call: TRBV29-1; j_call: TRBJ2-5; d_call: .; cdr3_nt: TGCAGCGTTGTGAACCCCGCGGAGACCCAGTACTTC; cdr3_aa: CSVVNPAETQYF
clone_size: .; cdr3_length: 15; v_call: TRBV4-1; j_call: TRBJ2-1; d_call: .; cdr3_nt: TGCGCCAGCAGTCGAGTTGTAGCGTCCTACAATGAGCAGTTCTTC; cdr3_aa: CASSRVVASYNEQFF
clone_size: few; cdr3_length: 15; v_call: TRBV7-2; j_call: TRBJ1-1; d_call: .; cdr3_nt: TGTGCCAGCAGTTCCCTACTGGGGCCGAACACTGAAGCTTTCTTT; cdr3_aa: CASSSLLGPNTEAFF
clone_size: .; cdr3_length: 17; v_call: TRBV7-2; j_call: TRBJ1-3; d_call: .; cdr3_nt: TGTGCCAGCAGCTTAGGCACCCCGATTAGCTCTGGAAACACCATATATTTT; cdr3_aa: CASSLGTPISSGNTIYF
clone_size: .; cdr3_length: 11; v_call: TRBV20-1; j_call: TRBJ1-2; d_call: .; cdr3_nt: TGCAGTGCCCCGATAAACTATGGCTACACCTTC; cdr3_aa: CSAPINYGYTF
clone_size: many; cdr3_length: 15; v_call: TRBV4-3; j_call: TRBJ2-2; d_call: .; cdr3_nt: TGCGCCAGCAGCCAAGTCTACGGAAACACCGGGGAGCTGTTTTTT; cdr3_aa: CASSQVYGNTGELFF
clone_size: .; cdr3_length: 15; v_call: TRBV2; j_call: TRBJ1-5; d_call: TRBD1; cdr3_nt: TGTGCCAGCAGTGCGGACCAAGGGGGCCGTCAGCCCCAGCATTTT; cdr3_aa: CASSADQGGRQPQHF
clone_size: .; cdr3_length: 15; v_call: TRBV11-3; j_call: TRBJ2-3; d_call: TRBD2; cdr3_nt: TGTGCCAGACAAAATTATTCGGGACTACCAGATACGCAGTATTTT; cdr3_aa: CARQNYSGLPDTQYF
clone_size: .; cdr3_length: 14; v_call: TRBV28; j_call: TRBJ2-1; d_call: .; cdr3_nt: TGTGCCAGCCGAAAGCGGGACAACTACAATGAGCAGTTCTTC; cdr3_aa: CASRKRDNYNEQFF
clone_size: .; cdr3_length: 13; v_call: TRBV10-3; j_call: TRBJ2-3; d_call: .; cdr3_nt: TGTGCCCTTTCAGGGGACTTCACAGATACGCAGTATTTT; cdr3_aa: CALSGDFTDTQYF
clone_size: few; cdr3_length: 12; v_call: TRBV28; j_call: TRBJ1-2; d_call: .; cdr3_nt: TGTGCCAGCAGTTTGAACAGGAGAGGCTACACCTTC; cdr3_aa: CASSLNRRGYTF
clone_size: .; cdr3_length: 13; v_call: TRBV19; j_call: TRBJ2-5; d_call: .; cdr3_nt: TGTGCCAGTAGTGGCACAGCCCAAGAGACCCAGTACTTC; cdr3_aa: CASSGTAQETQYF
clone_size: .; cdr3_length: 13; v_call: TRBV6-6; j_call: TRBJ2-2; d_call: .; cdr3_nt: TGTGCCAGCAGTTACGACCCTAGGGGCGGGCTGTTTTTT; cdr3_aa: CASSYDPRGGLFF
clone_size: .; cdr3_length: 12; v_call: TRBV7-9; j_call: TRBJ2-1; d_call: .; cdr3_nt: TGTGCCAGCAGCTTCCCCGCGAATGAGCAGTTCTTC; cdr3_aa: CASSFPANEQFF
clone_size: .; cdr3_length: 12; v_call: TRBV2; j_call: TRBJ2-7; d_call: .; cdr3_nt: TGTGCCAGCAAGCCAGCCAACTACGAGCAGTACTTC; cdr3_aa: CASKPANYEQYF
clone_size: .; cdr3_length: 15; v_call: TRBV7-8; j_call: TRBJ2-1; d_call: .; cdr3_nt: TGTGCCAGCAGCTGGGGAGGTGGTAGGGACAATGAGCAGTTCTTC; cdr3_aa: CASSWGGGRDNEQFF
clone_size: .; cdr3_length: 14; v_call: TRBV18; j_call: TRBJ1-2; d_call: .; cdr3_nt: TGTGCCAGCTCACTTACCGGGACACAGCTCGGCTACACCTTC; cdr3_aa: CASSLTGTQLGYTF
clone_size: .; cdr3_length: 14; v_call: TRBV6-6; j_call: TRBJ2-2; d_call: .; cdr3_nt: TGTGCCAGCAGTAGCGGGCCGAACACCGGGGAGCTGTTTTTT; cdr3_aa: CASSSGPNTGELFF
clone_size: .; cdr3_length: 15; v_call: TRBV7-8; j_call: TRBJ1-3; d_call: .; cdr3_nt: TGTGCCAGCAGCTTGGGGGTCGGTCCTGGAAACACCATATATTTT; cdr3_aa: CASSLGVGPGNTIYF
clone_size: .; cdr3_length: 14; v_call: TRBV6-1; j_call: TRBJ1-2; d_call: .; cdr3_nt: TGTGCCAGCAGTGATCCCGGGGCCAACTATGGCTACACCTTC; cdr3_aa: CASSDPGANYGYTF
clone_size: .; cdr3_length: 13; v_call: TRBV27; j_call: TRBJ2-1; d_call: .; cdr3_nt: TGTGCCAGCAGTTATCAGGGGAGCAATGAGCAGTTCTTC; cdr3_aa: CASSYQGSNEQFF
clone_size: .; cdr3_length: 15; v_call: TRBV14; j_call: TRBJ2-7; d_call: .; cdr3_nt: TGTGCCAGCAGCCAAGGGATAGGGTGGGCGAGAGAGCAGTACTTC; cdr3_aa: CASSQGIGWAREQYF
clone_size: .; cdr3_length: 13; v_call: TRBV19; j_call: TRBJ2-1; d_call: .; cdr3_nt: TGTGCCAGTAGTAGAGGACATCCCAATGAGCAGTTCTTC; cdr3_aa: CASSRGHPNEQFF
clone_size: .; cdr3_length: 16; v_call: TRBV28; j_call: TRBJ2-2; d_call: .; cdr3_nt: TGTGCCAGCAGTTATTTCGGGAGTCCGAACACCGGGGAGCTGTTTTTT; cdr3_aa: CASSYFGSPNTGELFF
clone_size: .; cdr3_length: 12; v_call: TRBV6-5; j_call: TRBJ1-1; d_call: .; cdr3_nt: TGTGCCAGCAGTTACGGGGGTACTGAAGCTTTCTTT; cdr3_aa: CASSYGGTEAFF
clone_size: .; cdr3_length: 15; v_call: TRBV5-1; j_call: TRBJ1-2; d_call: .; cdr3_nt: TGCGCCAGCAGCCCGGAGGCGGCGGGCGACTATGGCTACACCTTC; cdr3_aa: CASSPEAAGDYGYTF